The 27 T cell receptor beta chains in this list originate from one sample, sequenced in a study of pediatric ulcerative colitis. One to two pinch biopsies were taken from the rectum during colonoscopy. The protocol was immunoSEQ multiplex PCR, while the TCRdb copy is restricted to in-frame clones and leaves out a portion. The repertoire holds about 11,000 clones, around four fifths seen once, with approximately 3.6% in the top ten. Sequencing input: gut tissue. These TCRs come from a girl aged 10 to 17 who was a control in a study of pediatric ulcerative colitis.

This clone was detected only once. This chain joins TRBV6-1 and TRBJ1-1; 8 nucleotides match TRBD1. The CDR3 contains 15 residues. V was pared by 4 bases and J by 5 bases, with 9 bases of the junction left unmatched. Germline assignment: CDR1 MNHNS and CDR2 SASEGT. CDR3 in amino acids: CASSVQDRAGTEAFF. CDR3 sequence (DNA): TGTGCCAGCAGTGTCCAGGACAGGGCTGGGACTGAAGCTTTCTTT.

This clone was seen more than once but under ten times. The chain combines TRBV7-3 with TRBJ2-1; D is unclear. This CDR3 comprises 13 residues. The V gene lost 3 bases and the J gene lost 7 bases, with 10 bases spanning the gap. Germline V gene lookup returns CDR1 SGHTA and CDR2 FQGTGA. The CDR3 spells CASSLRLENEQFF. The CDR3 DNA is TGTGCCAGCAGCTTGAGGTTGGAGAATGAGCAGTTCTTC.

The chain couples TRBV29-1 to TRBJ2-7, with unresolved D. V was clipped by 4 bases and J by 0 bases, with 10 bases between them. The CDR3 has 13 residues. The V gene's germline CDR1 is SQVTM and CDR2 ANQGSEA. CDR3 sequence reads: CSVVGRVSYEQYF. The DNA for the CDR3 is TGCAGCGTTGTCGGTAGGGTCTCCTACGAGCAGTACTTC.

This clone was counted a single time. The same CDR3 arises from other DNA sequences in this sample as well. The chain carries TRBV19 and TRBJ1-1; 7 bases map to TRBD1. The CDR3 consists of 15 residues. CDR1 and CDR2 from the germline V gene are LNHDA and SQIVND (reference sequence). V lost 1 base and J lost 1; bases outside the gene matches: 3. CDR3 protein: CASSIGAGGNTEAFF. CDR3 nucleotide sequence: TGTGCCAGTAGTATAGGAGCAGGGGGGAACACTGAAGCTTTCTTT. Filled out from reference TRBV19 and TRBJ1-1, the complete variable domain reads DGGITQSPKYLFRKEGQNVTLSCEQNLNHDAMYWYRQDPGQGLRLIYYSQIVNDFQKGDIAEGYSVSREKKESFPLTVTSAQKNPTAFYLCASSIGAGGNTEAFFGQGTRLTVV.

The V gene is TRBV7-6, the J gene TRBJ2-7; possibly TRBD1 or TRBD2 for D (5 bases each). The CDR3 covers 15 residues. The germline V gene has CDR1 SGHVS and CDR2 FNYEAQ. The germline V and J ends were trimmed by 5 bases and 2 bases, with 16 bases remaining between them. The CDR3 loop is CASSLSRDGTYEQYF. The CDR3 DNA reads TGTGCCAGCAGCCTTTCCCGGGACGGCACCTACGAGCAGTACTTC.

This clone was counted between two and nine times. The chain carries TRBV11-2 and TRBJ2-1, with 9 bases aligning to TRBD2. Germline V CDR1 and CDR2: SGHAT, FQNNGV. The CDR3 sequence is 15 residues long. J lost 4 bases, V lost 3 bases, and 4 bases had no gene match. The CDR3, as DNA: TGTGCCAGCAGCTTTCGGACTAGCGCATACAATGAGCAGTTCTTC. As protein: CASSFRTSAYNEQFF.

V usage is TRBV19 and J usage is TRBJ2-1; 12 bases fit TRBD2. V lost 4 bases and J lost 4; bases outside the gene matches: 5. Germline V gene data show CDR1 as LNHDA and CDR2 as SQIVND (reference sequence). The CDR3 has 16 amino acids. DNA of the CDR3: TGTGCCAGTAGTACCTTGACTAGCGGGAGATACAATGAGCAGTTCTTC. Its protein is CASSTLTSGRYNEQFF.

The chain combines TRBV18 with TRBJ1-2, with D perhaps TRBD1 (6 bases). The CDR3 is 14 residues long. Germline V gene lookup returns CDR1 KGHSH and CDR2 LQKENI. The ends were cut back, 7 bases at V and 4 bases at J, with 16 bases in the middle. The CDR3 DNA is TGTGCCAGCTTTCAGGGGACGAATACCTATGGCTACACCTTC. Translation gives CASFQGTNTYGYTF.

This chain connects TRBV7-9 to TRBJ1-5; weak D call: TRBD1 (5 bases). Germline V gene data show CDR1 as SEHNR and CDR2 as FQNEAQ (reference sequence). The CDR3 spans 14 residues. Trimming took off 2 bases at V and 5 bases at J, with 10 bases between the two ends. CDR3 amino acids: CASSLTRGDQPQHF. The CDR3 nucleotides read TGTGCCAGCAGCTTAACCCGGGGGGATCAGCCCCAGCATTTT.

The rearrangement joins TRBV2 to TRBJ2-1, with a weak D call TRBD1 (6 bases). Between the trimmed V and J ends, which lost 5 bases and 10 bases, there was a span of 18 bases. The germline V gene encodes CDR1 SNHLY and CDR2 FYNNEI. This CDR3 region has 14 residues. DNA for the CDR3: TGTGCCAGCAGTACCCAGACAGGTCTGGCGGAGCAGTTCTTC. Translated: CASSTQTGLAEQFF.

The CDR3 DNA follows: TGTGCCAGCAGTGGCTCGACAGGGGCGGCCACTGAAGCTTTCTTT. Translation: CASSGSTGAATEAFF. This rearrangement joins TRBV25-1 to TRBJ1-1, with TRBD1 matching over 8 bases. V trimming: 4 bases; J trimming: 4 bases; junction bases outside the gene matches: 8. CDR1 is MGHDK and CDR2 is SYGVNS in the germline V gene. The CDR3 is 15 residues long.

The J gene is TRBJ2-2, the V gene TRBV18; maybe TRBD2 (6 bases). CDR1 and CDR2 (germline): KGHSH, LQKENI. This CDR3 comprises 14 residues. The germline V and J ends were trimmed by 4 bases and 3 bases, with 9 bases remaining between them. The CDR3 spells CASSRGVDTGELFF. For the CDR3, the DNA is TGTGCCAGCTCACGCGGGGTCGACACCGGGGAGCTGTTTTTT.

The genes are TRBV21-1 and TRBJ1-4; the table gives TRBD1 as D, unverified against the DNA. TRBV21-1 represents a pseudogene. The CDR3 is 18 amino acids. CDR3 protein: CASSKAPDRGATNEKLFF. CDR3 nucleotides: TGTGCCAGCAGCAAAGCCCCTGACAGGGGCGCAACTAATGAAAAACTGTTTTTT.

This clone was detected only a few times. The J gene is TRBJ1-1, the V gene TRBV2; D possibly corresponds to TRBD1 (5 bases). Germline V lookup: CDR1 SNHLY, CDR2 FYNNEI. The CDR3 sequence is 12 residues long. Trimming cost V 7 bases and J 11 bases, with 17 bases left between them. CDR3 nucleotide sequence: TGTGCCAGCATTAGGGACCTAATGTGGGCTTTCTTT. Amino acid sequence: CASIRDLMWAFF.

This clone came up a few times. The chain recombines TRBV7-9 with TRBJ2-7, with D possibly matching TRBD1 (6 bases). This CDR3 region has 15 residues. Germline values: CDR1 SEHNR, CDR2 FQNEAQ (reference sequence). V dropped 5 bases and J dropped 1 base, with 15 bases sitting between them. CDR3 coding DNA: TGTGCCAGCAGCCTTACCAGGGGTGAGTCCTACGAGCAGTACTTC. Amino acid sequence: CASSLTRGESYEQYF.

The rearrangement links TRBV20-1 to TRBJ2-3; D is ambiguous. In germline, CDR1 is DFQATT, CDR2 SNEGSKA (reference sequence). The CDR3 extends over 11 amino acids. The germline V and J ends were trimmed by 1 base and 5 bases, with 4 bases remaining between them. CDR3 protein: CSARVGDTQYF. The CDR3 bases are TGCAGTGCTAGAGTAGGAGATACGCAGTATTTT.

The chain joins TRBV2 to TRBJ2-1, with D perhaps TRBD1 (5 bases). With 4 bases removed from V and 5 bases from J, the gap between germline ends came to 12 bases. The germline gives CDR1 SNHLY, CDR2 FYNNEI. The CDR3 consists of 14 residues. This chain's CDR3 is CASSGTSGNNEQFF. The DNA for the CDR3 is TGTGCCAGCAGTGGGACATCTGGAAACAATGAGCAGTTCTTC.

This clone came up a few times. V gene TRBV27 combines with J gene TRBJ2-4; D uncertain. Trimming stripped 6 bases from V and 6 bases from J, with 6 bases between. CDR1 and CDR2 from the germline V gene are MNHEY and SMNVEV (reference sequence). There are 11 residues in the CDR3. The CDR3, as DNA: TGTGCCAGCAGACCCCCAAACATTCAGTACTTC. It encodes CASRPPNIQYF.

The chain is built from TRBV6-6 and TRBJ2-7, with 9 positions matching TRBD1. The length of the CDR3 is 15 residues. Trimming cost V 5 bases and J 4 bases; bases outside gene matches: 9. The germline V gene encodes CDR1 MNHNY and CDR2 SVGAGI (reference sequence). Here the CDR3 DNA reads TGTGCCAGCAGTCCGAAGGACAGGGGACGGTACGAGCAGTACTTC. Protein: CASSPKDRGRYEQYF.

The V call is TRBV5-1, the J call TRBJ2-1; possibly TRBD2 for D (5 bases). V shed 0 bases and J shed 7 bases, with 11 bases lying between them. This CDR3 is built from 14 residues. Germline V gene lookup returns CDR1 SGHRS and CDR2 YFSETQ. The CDR3 nucleotides read TGCGCCAGCAGCTTGGAACTAGTAATAAATGAGCAGTTCTTC. It translates to CASSLELVINEQFF.

The chain joins TRBV19 to TRBJ1-5; D not certain. CDR1 LNHDA and CDR2 SQIVND come from the germline V gene (reference sequence). The V end was cut by 10 bases, the J end by 0 bases, with 13 bases between. CDR3 size: 14 residues. CDR3 sequence (DNA): TGTGCCACCTCGAACAGAATTAGCAATCAGCCCCAGCATTTT. It is translated as CATSNRISNQPQHF.

The CDR3 DNA reads TGCGCCAGCAGCCATACCGGGACAGGGGGCTACGAGCAGTACTTC. Translated: CASSHTGTGGYEQYF. The V and J genes are TRBV5-1 and TRBJ2-7; 11 bases match TRBD1. Germline V gene lookup returns CDR1 SGHRS and CDR2 YFSETQ. V was pared by 4 bases and J by 3 bases, with 6 bases of the junction left unmatched. CDR3 size: 15 residues.

DNA for the CDR3: TGTGCCAGCAGTAGTCGCGGGAGGTCGTCCTACAATGAGCAGTTCTTC. Its translation is CASSSRGRSSYNEQFF. The chain has TRBV13 and TRBJ2-1, with TRBD2 identical over 8 bases. V lost 6 bases to trimming and J lost 1 base; unmatched junction nucleotides: 8. Per germline, CDR1 PRHDT and CDR2 FYEKMQ (reference sequence). The CDR3 sequence is 16 residues long.

The chain couples TRBV5-6 to TRBJ2-5; D not resolved. The V end was cut by 4 bases, the J end by 2 bases, with 15 bases between. Germline assignment: CDR1 SGHDT and CDR2 YYEEEE. This CDR3 comprises 15 residues. CDR3 DNA sequence: TGTGCCAGCAGCAACCCGCAGCCCGGGCAAGAGACCCAGTACTTC. The encoded protein is CASSNPQPGQETQYF.

The chain uses TRBV28 and TRBJ2-3, with D possibly being TRBD1 or TRBD2 (5 bases each). Germline V gene sequence: CDR1 MDHEN, CDR2 SYDVKM. The CDR3 covers 16 residues. The V and J ends lost 7 bases and 2 bases respectively, with 19 bases between them. The CDR3 coding sequence is TGTGCCAGCAACTCCAGAGGGACCACAATCACAGATACGCAGTATTTT. Translation gives CASNSRGTTITDTQYF.

V and J are TRBV7-2 and TRBJ2-7, with 11 bases lining up with TRBD2. Germline values: CDR1 SGHTA, CDR2 FQGNSA. V was clipped by 1 base and J by 3 bases; unmatched bases: 14. The CDR3 totals 19 residues. The CDR3 bases are TGTGCCAGCAGCTTAGGGGAGGTCCCGGGACTAGCGGCCGTCTACGAGCAGTACTTC. Translation: CASSLGEVPGLAAVYEQYF.

The V and J genes are TRBV10-2 and TRBJ2-3; D remains ambiguous. Trimming stripped 7 bases from V and 6 bases from J, with 11 bases between. Germline values: CDR1 WSHSY, CDR2 SAAADI. This CDR3 has 12 amino acids. The CDR3 DNA follows: TGCGCCAGCACCCCCTACGGGGATACGCAGTATTTT. Translated, it gives CASTPYGDTQYF.